Shown below are 30 T cell receptor beta chains from a single sample sequenced in a study of human T cells and chemical hapten exposure. TCRdb processed the RACE reads anew with MiXCR; each CDR3 protein has one entry. The sample records some 350,000 distinct CDR3 sequences, around 7% being singletons. Time point in this sample: patch test 1, 2 weeks after DPC sensitization. Treatment given: therapeutic diphenylcyclopropenone sensitization with weekly scalp DPC. The sequencing here drew on whole blood, taken in connection with sensitization to the hapten diphenylcyclopropenone (DPC). All receptors come from a woman under 30 with alopecia areata. Some clones in this sample may be carry-over from other donors' samples.

This chain links TRBV29-1 with TRBJ2-3; 8 bases align to TRBD2. Trimming cost V 7 bases and J 2 bases; bases outside gene matches: 5. CDR1 is SQVTM, CDR2 ANQGSEA, per germline. CDR3 length equals 13 residues. The CDR3 sequence is CSAVSGATDTQYF. CDR3 bases: TGCAGCGCAGTTAGCGGGGCCACAGATACGCAGTATTTT.

This clonotype was counted a few times. The chain couples TRBV6-2 or TRBV6-3 to TRBJ2-6; weak D call: TRBD2 (5 bases). Germline assignment: CDR1 MNHEY and CDR2 SVGEGT. V lost 6 bases and J lost 1, with 13 bases in between. The CDR3 length is 16 residues. CDR3 sequence: CASRHGRESGANVLTF. In DNA, the CDR3 is TGTGCCAGCAGGCACGGACGGGAATCTGGGGCCAACGTCCTGACTTTC.

This clonotype was detected ten times or more. The chain has TRBV7-2 and TRBJ1-5; no firm D call. The V gene lost 1 base and the J gene lost 6 bases, with 7 bases spanning the gap. Germline V lookup: CDR1 SGHTA, CDR2 FQGNSA. This CDR3 contains 13 residues. The CDR3 bases are TGTGCCAGCAGCTTAGAAGGTGTTCAGCCCCAGCATTTT. As protein: CASSLEGVQPQHF.

At least ten counts were recorded for this clonotype. The chain recombines TRBV3-1 with TRBJ2-2; the match to TRBD1 covers 9 bases. The germline CDR1 and CDR2 sequences are LGHDT and YNNKEL (reference sequence). The CDR3 is made up of 13 amino acids. The J segment lost 1 base and the V segment lost 11 bases, leaving 2 bases of the junction unmatched. CDR3 sequence: CAVGQGNTGELFF. For the CDR3, the DNA is TGTGCCGTGGGACAGGGGAACACCGGGGAGCTGTTTTTT.

The CDR3 spells CASSWGGRETQYF. Written as DNA, the CDR3 is TGTGCCAGCAGTTGGGGGGGGCGAGAGACCCAGTACTTC. The V and J genes are TRBV12-3 or TRBV12-4 and TRBJ2-5; tentatively, D is TRBD2 (7 bases). The CDR3 is 13 residues long. Trimming took 4 bases from V and 4 from J, leaving 10 bases between them.

Only a few counts were recorded for this clonotype. The chain couples TRBV4-2 to TRBJ1-1; D is perhaps TRBD1 (6 bases). This CDR3 is built from 15 residues. Germline V gene data show CDR1 as LGHNA and CDR2 as YNFKEQ. V dropped 0 bases and J dropped 4 bases, with 12 bases sitting between them. The CDR3, as DNA: TGTGCCAGCAGCCAAGATACAGGGTATTCCACTGAAGCTTTCTTT. It translates to CASSQDTGYSTEAFF.

This clonotype was seen many times. V gene TRBV15 combines with J gene TRBJ2-1, with D uncertain. V was pared by 1 base and J by 9 bases, with 13 bases between. The CDR3 contains 14 residues. The germline V gene has CDR1 LNHNV and CDR2 YYDKDF (reference sequence). CDR3 residues: CATSRVAPAAEQFF. In nucleotides, the CDR3 is TGTGCCACCAGCAGAGTGGCTCCGGCCGCTGAGCAGTTCTTC.

This clonotype was counted many times. The chain carries TRBV10-3 and TRBJ2-6; possibly TRBD2 for D (6 bases). V lost 8 bases to trimming and J lost 1 base, with 12 bases between them. CDR1 and CDR2 (germline): ENHRY, SYGVKD. This CDR3 is built from 15 residues. Here the CDR3 reads CAIRGKGSGANVLTF. DNA for the CDR3: TGTGCCATCCGGGGGAAAGGGTCTGGGGCCAACGTCCTGACTTTC.

This chain links TRBV10-3 with TRBJ2-3, with 10 bases aligning to TRBD2. The CDR3 length is 16 residues. Unmatched junction bases numbered 4, after V lost 0 bases and J lost 4 bases. The V gene's germline CDR1 is ENHRY and CDR2 SYGVKD. The CDR3 DNA sequence: TGTGCCATCAGTGAGTCTGAGCGGGGGGGCCCAGATACGCAGTATTTT. Translated: CAISESERGGPDTQYF.

This chain links TRBV6-5 with TRBJ1-4; no clear D. The CDR3 consists of 9 residues. CDR1 is MNHEY, CDR2 SVGAGI, per germline. V lost 8 bases and J 8 bases, leaving 3 bases between the germline ends. The CDR3 protein is CASGEKLFF. The CDR3, as DNA: TGTGCCAGCGGGGAAAAACTGTTTTTT.

This clonotype was detected many times. This chain connects TRBV6-2 or TRBV6-3 to TRBJ1-2; D gene ambiguous. Germline V gene data show CDR1 as MNHEY and CDR2 as SVGEGT. V was shortened by 5 bases and J by 7 bases, with 8 bases between the two germline ends. The CDR3 sequence is 11 residues long. The DNA of the CDR3 is TGTGCCAGCAGTGAAAACAGTGGCTACACCTTC. Translating it yields CASSENSGYTF.

J is TRBJ1-1 and V is TRBV12-3 or TRBV12-4; the D gene is possibly TRBD1 (5 bases). This CDR3 is 11 amino acids long. V was trimmed by 10 bases and J by 4 bases, leaving 10 bases between them. CDR3 DNA: TGTGCCACCCAGGGTTTCACTGAAGCTTTCTTT. As protein: CATQGFTEAFF.

The chain combines TRBV27 with TRBJ1-2; 9 bases align to TRBD1. This CDR3 has 15 amino acids. V lost 9 bases to trimming and J lost 1 base; unmatched junction nucleotides: 9. In germline, CDR1 is MNHEY, CDR2 SMNVEV (reference sequence). The CDR3, as DNA: TGTGCCAGGGCGTCCGGGACAGGGTTTAACTATGGCTACACCTTC. This translates into CARASGTGFNYGYTF.

This clonotype has ten or more counts. The chain joins TRBV12-5 to TRBJ1-2; unclear D gene. The CDR3 consists of 13 residues. Trimming took off 6 bases at V and 2 bases at J, with 10 bases between the two ends. Germline-derived CDR1 and CDR2 are LGHNT and FRNRAP. The DNA of the CDR3 is TGTGCTAGTGGCACTAACGGGAACTATGGCTACACCTTC. Translating gives CASGTNGNYGYTF. The whole variable domain, filled in from reference TRBV12-5 and TRBJ1-2, reads DARVTQTPRHKVTEMGQEVTMRCQPILGHNTVFWYRQTMMQGLELLAYFRNRAPLDDSGMPKDRFSAEMPDATLATLKIQPSEPRDSAVYFCASGTNGNYGYTFGSGTRLTVV.

Remarks on this clonotype: The final CDR3 position lacks the conserved phenylalanine or tryptophan, pointing to a likely read error. V is TRBV20-1 and J is TRBJ2-7, with D uncertain. This CDR3 is built from 11 residues. With 6 bases removed from V and 3 bases from J, the gap between germline ends came to 9 bases. The germline V gene has CDR1 DFQATT and CDR2 SNEGSKA (reference sequence). The CDR3 reads CSASRYYEQYI. CDR3 DNA sequence: TGCAGTGCGAGCCGATACTACGAGCAGTACATC.

This chain connects TRBV3-1 to TRBJ2-3; no firm D call. CDR3 length: 13 amino acids. V lost 0 bases and J lost 12, with 13 bases in between. Germline-derived CDR1 and CDR2 are LGHDT and YNNKEL (reference sequence). The CDR3: CASSQDLATQQYF. The CDR3 DNA is TGTGCCAGCAGCCAAGATTTGGCCACCCAACAGTATTTT.

In this sample, this clonotype turned up a few times. The chain recombines TRBV6-2 or TRBV6-3 with TRBJ1-5; perhaps TRBD1 as D (5 bases). The CDR3 totals 13 residues. CDR1 MNHEY and CDR2 SVGEGT come from the germline V gene. Trimming removed 5 bases at V and 7 bases at J, with 12 bases between. CDR3 bases: TGTGCCAGCAGTCCGGGGCTTCGGCAGCCCCAGCATTTT. Its protein product is CASSPGLRQPQHF.

This clonotype was observed many times. V gene TRBV7-9 combines with J gene TRBJ2-3; TRBD1 aligns across 8 bases. Germline loops: CDR1 SEHNR, CDR2 FQNEAQ (reference sequence). CDR3 length: 14 residues. The V and J ends lost 4 bases and 4 bases, in that order; junction bases with no gene match: 4. In DNA, the CDR3 is TGTGCCAGCAGCTATGGACAGGGCCCAGATACGCAGTATTTT. As protein: CASSYGQGPDTQYF.

In its sample, this clonotype was seen a few times. This chain links TRBV24-1 with TRBJ2-3, with 10 bases fitting TRBD2. V lost 7 bases, J lost 0 bases, and 6 bases stayed unmatched. CDR3 length equals 16 residues. Germline CDR1 KGHDR, CDR2 SFDVKD. The CDR3 protein is CATSTSGTFSTDTQYF. The CDR3 DNA reads as TGTGCCACCAGCACTAGCGGGACATTCAGCACAGATACGCAGTATTTT.

This clonotype was seen ten or more times. The gene calls are TRBV4-2 and TRBJ2-5; 8 bases are a match to TRBD2. The CDR3 has 15 residues. J lost 5 bases, V lost 0 bases, and 5 bases had no gene match. In germline, CDR1 is LGHNA, CDR2 YNFKEQ. The CDR3 here is CASSQDYGGAETQYF. The CDR3 nucleotides are TGTGCCAGCAGCCAAGATTACGGGGGGGCCGAGACCCAGTACTTC.

The V and J genes are TRBV12-2 and TRBJ2-7; the D call TRBD1 from the table was never checked on the DNA. TRBV12-2 is an annotated pseudogene. CDR3 length: 18 amino acids. CDR3 sequence reads: CASRLDGIAIRGAYEQYF. The CDR3 coding sequence is TGTGCAAGTCGCTTAGATGGTATCGCGATCCGGGGGGCCTACGAGCAGTACTTC.

Ten or more counts support this clonotype. The chain has TRBV28 and TRBJ2-2; tentative D call: TRBD2 (5 bases). Germline CDR1 is MDHEN and CDR2 is SYDVKM. Trimming removed 3 bases at V and 2 bases at J, with 16 bases between. The CDR3 runs to 17 residues. CDR3 amino acids: CASSFNRWTVNTGELFF. The CDR3 DNA follows: TGTGCCAGCAGTTTTAACCGCTGGACTGTCAACACCGGGGAGCTGTTTTTT.

This clonotype appeared many times. The V call is TRBV7-9, the J call TRBJ2-2, with D perhaps matching TRBD1 (5 bases). With 0 bases removed from V and 0 bases from J, the gap between germline ends came to 14 bases. Germline V gene lookup returns CDR1 SEHNR and CDR2 FQNEAQ (reference sequence). CDR3 length: 18 amino acids. As DNA, the CDR3 is TGTGCCAGCAGCTTAGCGGTGGCAGGGATCACGAACACCGGGGAGCTGTTTTTT. It codes for CASSLAVAGITNTGELFF.

The gene calls are TRBV6-4 and TRBJ2-1; 7 positions agree with TRBD1. With V trimmed by 6 bases and J by 5 bases, 4 bases remained unmatched. The CDR3 is made up of 13 amino acids. CDR1 is MRHNA, CDR2 SNTAGT, per germline. The chain's CDR3 is CASSATGNNEQFF. DNA of the CDR3: TGTGCCAGCAGCGCGACAGGGAACAATGAGCAGTTCTTC.

This clonotype has a count of ten or more. The rearrangement uses TRBV4-3 and TRBJ2-3, with 8 nucleotides matching TRBD2. The V and J ends lost 1 base and 6 bases, in that order; junction bases with no gene match: 9. In germline, CDR1 is LGHNA, CDR2 YSLEER. This CDR3 contains 16 residues. For the CDR3, the DNA is TGCGCCAGCAGCCAAGGGGTCGGGGGGGCGATGGATACGCAGTATTTT. Its protein is CASSQGVGGAMDTQYF.

Turning to this clonotype: It may be a read error: a sequence one base away is much more abundant. This rearrangement joins TRBV14 to TRBJ2-3, with D perhaps given as TRBD1 or TRBD2 (6 bases each). V was pared by 2 bases and J by 5 bases, with 20 bases between. This CDR3 is built from 17 residues. Per the germline V gene, CDR1 is SGHDN and CDR2 is FVKESK. The CDR3 region has the DNA TGTGCCAGCAGCCAAAGAACAGGGAGGCCCCTCATAGATACGCAGTATTTT. Its protein product is CASSQRTGRPLIDTQYF.

The chain is built from TRBV7-9 and TRBJ2-3; D may correspond to TRBD1 or TRBD2 (5 bases each). CDR3 length equals 16 residues. Per the germline V gene, CDR1 is SEHNR and CDR2 is FQNEAQ (reference sequence). The V end was cut by 2 bases, the J end by 4 bases, with 16 bases between. The CDR3 bases are TGTGCCAGCAGCTTACCGCCGGGGCCCATGGCAGATACGCAGTATTTT. Its protein is CASSLPPGPMADTQYF.

The chain combines TRBV20-1 with TRBJ2-7, with D tentatively TRBD1 or TRBD2 (6 bases each). Trimming left V 6 bases short and J 3 bases short, with 21 bases between. This CDR3 region has 15 residues. Germline loops: CDR1 DFQATT, CDR2 SNEGSKA (reference sequence). The CDR3 reads CSARAIGGEDYEQYF. The CDR3, as DNA: TGCAGTGCCCGTGCGATCGGGGGCGAAGACTACGAGCAGTACTTC.

V usage is TRBV25-1 and J usage is TRBJ2-3; 10 bases align to TRBD2. The V and J ends lost 5 bases and 6 bases, in that order; junction bases with no gene match: 11. Germline V lookup: CDR1 MGHDK, CDR2 SYGVNS. There are 16 residues in the CDR3. In DNA, the CDR3 is TGTGCCAGCAGTCGAGCGGGACTAGCGTGGTGGGATACGCAGTATTTT. Protein sequence: CASSRAGLAWWDTQYF.

This clonotype has only a few counts. The J gene is TRBJ1-2, the V gene TRBV4-1; the D is unclear. The CDR3 is 14 amino acids. Trimming took 2 bases from V and 4 from J, leaving 11 bases between them. In germline, CDR1 is MGHRA, CDR2 YSYEKL. The CDR3 coding sequence is TGCGCCAGCAGCCAACCGACCCAACTCTATGGCTACACCTTC. Translation gives CASSQPTQLYGYTF.